This T cell receptor (beta chain) was observed in a study of identical twins. The study's findings and limits: Reduced insertions were recorded for abundant cord blood beta clonotypes, with no such pattern in memory repertoires. Out-of-frame beta sequences exhibited a weaker degree of excess twin sharing.

This CDR3 comprises 16 residues. With 0 bases clipped from V and 2 bases from J, the junction kept 4 bases outside the gene matches. The germline gives CDR1 ENHRY, CDR2 SYGVKD. In this sample, this clonotype turned up many times. Its antigen remains unknown. Every one of the donors was a healthy Caucasian. cDNA molecules carried unique molecular identifiers, and template switching added a universal primer site. TCRdb re-analysed the 5' RACE reads in MiXCR, keeping a single row per CDR3 protein. The sample carries 350,000 to 450,000 distinct CDR3 sequences, approximately 18% recorded once. Source material: naive T cells sorted from blood. The receptor's source is a man aged 50-59 years in good health. The chain recombines TRBV10-3 with TRBJ2-3; 8 nucleotides match TRBD2. The CDR3 protein is CAISESLAAATDTQYF. The CDR3 DNA sequence: TGTGCCATCAGTGAGTCACTAGCGGCAGCCACAGATACGCAGTATTTT.